This T cell receptor (beta chain) stems from a study of OX40 agonist ivuxolimab in advanced cancers. Concerning the study at large: Ivuxolimab was a fully human IgG2 agonistic monoclonal antibody targeting the costimulatory receptor OX40 (CD134). In the dose-escalation cohort, 70% to 90% of patients were male, and the mean age was 60 years with a range of about 20 to 80. The purpose of peripheral TCRbeta sequencing was to test whether ivuxolimab changed TCR sequence diversity and led to clonal T-cell expansion. Intravenous ivuxolimab was administered to patients every 2 weeks at six dose levels: 0.01, 0.1, 0.3, 1.5, 3 and 10 mg/kg. Prior anti-PD-1, anti-PD-L1 or anti-CTLA-4 therapy was permitted, and roughly two fifths of dose-escalation patients had received checkpoint inhibitors. Three dose-escalation patients achieved partial responses, one with hepatocellular carcinoma and two with cutaneous melanoma. The monotherapy dose-escalation portion (N of about 52 patients) of the phase I ivuxolimab trial is reported in the paper. Among the approximately 54 dose-escalation patients, 19 had hepatocellular carcinoma, approximately 15 melanoma, 9 renal cell carcinoma and 9 head and neck cancer. Study-wide findings and limitations: In the 0.1-3.0 mg/kg groups, partial responders had among the lowest normalized peripheral clonal expansion, particularly in CD8+ T cells. Antigen specificity was not determined for the clonally expanded peripheral T cells. At doses of 0.1 to 3.0 mg/kg, clonal expansion of both CD4+ and CD8+ T cells in blood was seen between baseline and week 6. Low levels of normalized T-cell clonal expansion were also seen in some patients who did not respond. After ivuxolimab, expanded clones were on average more numerous among CD8+ T cells than among CD4+ T cells.

Patients with autoimmune disease history or receiving systemic immunosuppression were excluded from the trial. In every dose cohort, peripheral blood was drawn for TCR sequencing at baseline, cycle 4 day 1, and cycle 7 day 1. The samples were taken from a phase I, first-in-human, multicenter, open-label dose-escalation trial of ivuxolimab. Adults with locally advanced or metastatic melanoma, renal cell, hepatocellular, or head and neck squamous cell carcinoma were enrolled in the trial. Before TCR sequencing, CD4+ T cells and CD8+ T cells from peripheral blood were sorted into separate populations. According to the germline V gene, CDR1 reads LGHNA and CDR2 reads YSLEER. The CDR3 numbers 17 residues from cysteine through phenylalanine. The only DNA kept is the CDR3, 51 bases in frame from the first base. Here V drops 3 bases and J drops 5 bases, and the junction holds 9 bases not matched to any gene.

Details on this clone: No antigen is known for it. No quality values exist for individual bases; no much larger clone is one base distant.

For sequencing of the TCRbeta CDR3 region, genomic DNA was extracted from the sorted cells. TCRbeta CDR3 regions were sequenced using the immunoSEQ Assay. TCRdb took this table from immuneACCESS and kept in-frame rearrangements with V and J called. Such tables lack part of the clones; where checked against another copy, unresolved V genes explain under half of the gap, and the rest is unexplained. This sample is represented by about 80,000 clones; roughly 91% of them were singletons. Approximately 6.2% of the sample goes to the ten largest clones. The origin of this receptor is an adult with an advanced solid tumor such as melanoma, head and neck, liver or kidney cancer. Sequences were derived from CD4+ or CD8+ T cells sorted from blood, sampled in a trial of the OX40 agonist ivuxolimab. The chain is encoded by TRBV4-3 joined to TRBJ2-1, with 11 junctional bases fitting TRBD2. The nucleotides read TGCGCCAGCAGCCAGTCTACCGGGACTAGCGGAAACAATGAGCAGTTCTTC. Its amino acids are CASSQSTGTSGNNEQFF.